These 18 T cell receptor beta chains share one sample of origin, sequenced in a study of beta chain features in type 1 diabetes. Reverse transcription of all isolated RNA meant that expressed TCRB transcripts were sequenced. Using immunoSEQ multiplex PCR, the repertoire was profiled, and TCRdb retains in-frame clones only, with some absent. Among over 100,000 clones, almost 40% were seen once, and the ten largest hold 0.06% to 0.075%. Sequenced sample: stem cell memory CD4+ T cells from blood. These receptors came from a woman aged 18-35 years in good health.

The genes are TRBV7-3 and TRBJ2-6, with a tentative D call TRBD2 (5 bases). Trimming left V 3 bases short and J 0 bases short, with 15 bases between. Germline V gene data show CDR1 as SGHTA and CDR2 as FQGTGA. The CDR3 has 18 residues. CDR3 in amino acids: CASSFSGSPISGANVLTF. Here the CDR3 DNA reads TGTGCCAGCAGCTTTTCGGGGTCACCAATCTCTGGGGCCAACGTCCTGACTTTC.

This clone was seen a handful of times. The chain uses TRBV6-6 and TRBJ1-1; D is uncertain. The CDR3 length is 13 residues. Germline V lookup: CDR1 MNHNY, CDR2 SVGAGI (reference sequence). Trimming removed 3 bases from V and 5 bases from J, with 10 bases in between. The CDR3: CASSYTQVTEAFF. CDR3 bases: TGTGCCAGCAGTTATACACAAGTTACTGAAGCTTTCTTT.

This clone appeared a few times. The rearrangement uses TRBV5-1 and TRBJ2-1; 9 nucleotides match TRBD2. Germline loops: CDR1 SGHRS, CDR2 YFSETQ. J was trimmed by 4 bases and V by 4 bases; bases with no gene match: 12. The CDR3 totals 17 residues. CDR3 protein: CASSGVSGRDPYNEQFF. The CDR3 DNA reads TGCGCCAGCAGCGGGGTTAGCGGGAGAGATCCTTACAATGAGCAGTTCTTC.

The rearrangement links TRBV18 to TRBJ1-1; D unresolved. V lost 6 bases, J lost 5 bases, and 10 bases lay in between. The CDR3 is 12 residues long. The germline CDR1 and CDR2 sequences are KGHSH and LQKENI. CDR3 DNA: TGTGCCAGCTCTTCCGAGGTGACTGAAGCTTTCTTT. This codes for CASSSEVTEAFF.

The chain employs TRBV18 and TRBJ2-7; 7 bases map to TRBD1. Germline assignment: CDR1 KGHSH and CDR2 LQKENI. The CDR3 runs 13 residues. V trimming: 6 bases; J trimming: 2 bases; junction bases outside the gene matches: 4. CDR3 sequence: CASSPGQTYEQYF. The CDR3 coding sequence is TGTGCCAGCTCCCCGGGACAGACCTACGAGCAGTACTTC. The variable domain in full, with the rest retrieved from reference TRBV18 and TRBJ2-7, is NAGVMQNPRHLVRRRGQEARLRCSPMKGHSHVYWYRQLPEEGLKFMVYLQKENIIDESGMPKERFSAEFPKEGPSILRIQQVVRGDSAAYFCASSPGQTYEQYFGPGTRLTVT.

This chain connects TRBV2 to TRBJ2-7; weak D call: TRBD1 (6 bases). CDR1 and CDR2 from the germline V gene are SNHLY and FYNNEI. This CDR3 spans 15 amino acids. Trimming stripped 3 bases from V and 1 base from J, with 13 bases between. CDR3 nucleotide sequence: TGTGCCAGCAGTGACAGGGGATTCGGGTCCTACGAGCAGTACTTC. Amino acid sequence: CASSDRGFGSYEQYF. Based on the CDR3 plus reference TRBV2 and TRBJ2-7, the full variable domain is EPEVTQTPSHQVTQMGQEVILRCVPISNHLYFYWYRQILGQKVEFLVSFYNNEISEKSEIFDDQFSVERPDGSNFTLKIRSTKLEDSAMYFCASSDRGFGSYEQYFGPGTRLTVT.

The rearrangement joins TRBV7-9 to TRBJ2-3; D is ambiguous. V dropped 5 bases and J dropped 12 bases, with 15 bases sitting between them. Per germline, CDR1 SEHNR and CDR2 FQNEAQ (reference sequence). This CDR3 spans 12 amino acids. In DNA, the CDR3 is TGTGCCAGCAGCCCCGAGCAACGTGTCCAGTATTTT. It is translated as CASSPEQRVQYF. Full variable domain (missing parts from reference TRBV7-9 and TRBJ2-3): DTGVSQNPRHKITKRGQNVTFRCDPISEHNRLYWYRQTLGQGPEFLTYFQNEAQLEKSRLLSDRFSAERPKGSFSTLEIQRTEQGDSAMYLCASSPEQRVQYFGPGTRLTVL.

The rearrangement uses TRBV28 and TRBJ2-6; 8 bases are a match to TRBD1. With V trimmed by 3 bases and J by 0 bases, 10 bases remained unmatched. The germline V gene has CDR1 MDHEN and CDR2 SYDVKM. The CDR3 covers 19 residues. The CDR3 DNA sequence: TGTGCCAGCAGTTTCAGACCAGGGGGCGGATTCTCTGGGGCCAACGTCCTGACTTTC. Translation: CASSFRPGGGFSGANVLTF.

This clone came up a few times. The rearrangement links TRBV30 to TRBJ1-1; possible D gene TRBD1, 6 bases. This CDR3 contains 11 residues. Between the trimmed V and J ends, which lost 7 bases and 1 base, there was a span of 7 bases. Germline V CDR1 and CDR2: GTSNPN, SVGIG (reference sequence). The CDR3 is CASQGNTEAFF. For the CDR3, the DNA is TGTGCCTCACAGGGGAACACTGAAGCTTTCTTT.

The rearrangement links TRBV7-2 to TRBJ1-1, with TRBD1 identical over 7 bases. V trimming: 5 bases; J trimming: 2 bases; junction bases outside the gene matches: 5. The CDR3 is 14 amino acids. Per germline, CDR1 SGHTA and CDR2 FQGNSA. The DNA for the CDR3 is TGTGCCAGCAGCCAAAACAGGGGAAACACTGAAGCTTTCTTT. It translates to CASSQNRGNTEAFF.

J is TRBJ2-5 and V is TRBV6-5, with no clear D. Germline CDR1 and CDR2: MNHEY and SVGAGI. Trimming shortened V by 6 bases and J by 4 bases, and 9 bases separated the two germline ends. The CDR3 contains 12 residues. This chain's CDR3 is CASSLGRETQYF. In nucleotides, the CDR3 is TGTGCCAGCAGCCTAGGAAGAGAGACCCAGTACTTC.

This clone was observed a handful of times. This chain connects TRBV7-9 to TRBJ1-2; D remains ambiguous. CDR3 length: 13 residues. Germline CDR1 SEHNR, CDR2 FQNEAQ (reference sequence). The germline V and J ends were trimmed by 5 bases and 3 bases, with 10 bases remaining between them. The CDR3 DNA sequence: TGTGCCAGCAGCCGGGAGGCGGACTATGGCTACACCTTC. The encoded protein is CASSREADYGYTF.

The rearrangement joins TRBV4-1 to TRBJ1-2; tentatively, D is TRBD1 (5 bases). This CDR3 is built from 15 residues. The germline V and J ends were trimmed by 1 base and 0 bases, with 9 bases remaining between them. Looked up from germline, CDR1 is MGHRA and CDR2 is YSYEKL. The CDR3 region is CASSQAQTANYGYTF. DNA of the CDR3: TGCGCCAGCAGCCAAGCTCAGACAGCTAACTATGGCTACACCTTC.

This clone is a singleton in its sample. The rearrangement joins TRBV7-8 to TRBJ2-1, with D unresolved. Germline CDR1 SGHVS, CDR2 FQNEAQ. CDR3 length: 14 residues. V was trimmed by 5 bases and J by 4 bases, leaving 12 bases between them. The CDR3 DNA reads as TGTGCCAGCAGCCCCCGCGCAACTTACAATGAGCAGTTCTTC. Its translation: CASSPRATYNEQFF.

In DNA, the CDR3 is TGTGCCACCAGCAGACCAGGATACGAGCAGTACTTC. It is translated as CATSRPGYEQYF. The chain employs TRBV15 and TRBJ2-7; D not certain. The CDR3 is made up of 12 amino acids. The V gene lost 2 bases and the J gene lost 4 bases, with 6 bases spanning the gap. From germline, CDR1 is LNHNV and CDR2 YYDKDF (reference sequence). Full variable domain (remainder filled in from reference TRBV15 and TRBJ2-7): DAMVIQNPRYQVTQFGKPVTLSCSQTLNHNVMYWYQQKSSQAPKLLFHYYDKDFNNEADTPDNFQSRRPNTSFCFLDIRSPGLGDTAMYLCATSRPGYEQYFGPGTRLTVT.

The chain carries TRBV30 and TRBJ2-1; D is undetermined. The V gene lost 2 bases and the J gene lost 5 bases, with 13 bases spanning the gap. Germline loops: CDR1 GTSNPN, CDR2 SVGIG (reference sequence). The CDR3 covers 14 residues. The CDR3 sequence is CAWSRWALHNEQFF. DNA of the CDR3: TGTGCCTGGAGTAGGTGGGCTCTACACAATGAGCAGTTCTTC.

This clone was seen only a few times. V usage is TRBV28 and J usage is TRBJ2-7; 10 positions agree with TRBD2. From germline, CDR1 is MDHEN and CDR2 SYDVKM. CDR3 length equals 16 residues. After removal of 0 bases from V and 0 bases from J, the junction contained 2 bases not matched to a gene. CDR3 sequence reads: CASSLWTSGSSYEQYF. The CDR3 coding sequence is TGTGCCAGCAGTTTATGGACTAGCGGGTCCTCCTACGAGCAGTACTTC.

This clone was observed a single time. The V gene is TRBV28, the J gene TRBJ1-2; D unresolved. V was trimmed by 4 bases and J by 4 bases, leaving 7 bases between them. The CDR3 is 12 amino acids. Per germline, CDR1 MDHEN and CDR2 SYDVKM. In DNA, the CDR3 is TGTGCCAGCAGTTCAGAATTCTATGGCTACACCTTC. It is translated as CASSSEFYGYTF.